Included here is one T cell receptor beta chain sequence, with context. Antigen specificity is unknown. This entry belongs to a study of vaccination and CD4 T cells after COVID-19. In the study overall: At a median around 100 days (range 35 to 161) after diagnosis, post-COVID samples were drawn.

Sequencing of the DNA from cultured CD4+ T cells was carried out with the Oncomine TCR Beta short-read assay. From CD4+ T cells that had been cultured, genomic DNA was extracted. TCRdb ran MiXCR on the PCR reads and lists one entry per CDR3 protein. The sample consists of more than 12,000 distinct CDR3 sequences, roughly half of them appearing once. Treatment specified: roughly 10-day PBMC culture with coronavirus spike peptide pools or control peptides (ViraFEST assay). This CDR3 contains 20 residues. Germline values: CDR1 LNHDA, CDR2 SQIVND (reference sequence). The junction had 17 bases not matched to a gene; V was cut back by 8 bases and J by 0 bases.

The chain recombines TRBV19 with TRBJ2-1; 12 bases are shared with TRBD2. The sequenced material came from CD4+ T cells from blood, cultured in vitro. The sequence came from a human donor who had recovered from COVID-19. The CDR3 sequence: CASGTGLGLAGPSSYNEQFF. The CDR3, as DNA: TGTGCCAGTGGAACCGGCCTGGGACTAGCGGGCCCAAGCTCCTACAATGAGCAGTTCTTC.